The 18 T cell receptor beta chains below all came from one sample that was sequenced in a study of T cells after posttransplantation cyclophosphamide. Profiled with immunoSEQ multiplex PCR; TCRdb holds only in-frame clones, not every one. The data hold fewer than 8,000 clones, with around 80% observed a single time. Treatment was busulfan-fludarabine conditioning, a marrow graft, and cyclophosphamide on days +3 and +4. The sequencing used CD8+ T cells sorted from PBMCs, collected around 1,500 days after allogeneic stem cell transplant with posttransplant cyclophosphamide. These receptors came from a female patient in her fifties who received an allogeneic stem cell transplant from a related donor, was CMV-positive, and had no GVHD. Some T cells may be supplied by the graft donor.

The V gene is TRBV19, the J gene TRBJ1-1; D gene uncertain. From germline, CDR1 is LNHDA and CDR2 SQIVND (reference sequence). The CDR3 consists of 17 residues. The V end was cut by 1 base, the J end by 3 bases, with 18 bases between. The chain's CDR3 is CASSIASRYSLYTEAFF. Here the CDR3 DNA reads TGTGCCAGTAGTATAGCCTCCAGATATAGCTTATACACTGAAGCTTTCTTT.

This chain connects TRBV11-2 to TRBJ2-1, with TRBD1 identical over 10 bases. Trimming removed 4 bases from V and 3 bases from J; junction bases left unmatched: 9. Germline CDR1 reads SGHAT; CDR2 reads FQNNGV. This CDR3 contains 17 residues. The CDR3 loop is CASSSLRDRGHYNEQFF. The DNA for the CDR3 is TGTGCCAGCAGCTCCCTTCGGGACAGGGGCCACTACAATGAGCAGTTCTTC.

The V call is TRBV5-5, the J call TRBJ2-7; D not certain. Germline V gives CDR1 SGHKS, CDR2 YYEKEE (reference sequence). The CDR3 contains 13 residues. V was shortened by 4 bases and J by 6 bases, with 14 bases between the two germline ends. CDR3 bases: TGTGCCAGCAGCCAGGATCAGCAAGGCGAGCAGTACTTC. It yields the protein CASSQDQQGEQYF.

CDR3 protein: CASSQGDNSAQYF. The CDR3 DNA follows: TGCGCCAGCAGCCAAGGTGATAACTCCGCGCAGTACTTC. J is TRBJ2-7 and V is TRBV4-1, with D unclear. The CDR3 length is 13 residues. The germline V gene encodes CDR1 MGHRA and CDR2 YSYEKL. V lost 1 base and J lost 9, with 13 bases in between.

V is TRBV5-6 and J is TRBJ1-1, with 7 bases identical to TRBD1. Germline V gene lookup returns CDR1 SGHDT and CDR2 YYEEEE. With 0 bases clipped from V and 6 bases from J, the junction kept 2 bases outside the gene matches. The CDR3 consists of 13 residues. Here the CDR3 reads CASSLGTGPEAFF. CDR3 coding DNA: TGTGCCAGCAGCTTGGGGACAGGCCCTGAAGCTTTCTTT. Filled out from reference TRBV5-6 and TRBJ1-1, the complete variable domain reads DAGVTQSPTHLIKTRGQQVTLRCSPKSGHDTVSWYQQALGQGPQFIFQYYEEEERQRGNFPDRFSGHQFPNYSSELNVNALLLGDSALYLCASSLGTGPEAFFGQGTRLTVV.

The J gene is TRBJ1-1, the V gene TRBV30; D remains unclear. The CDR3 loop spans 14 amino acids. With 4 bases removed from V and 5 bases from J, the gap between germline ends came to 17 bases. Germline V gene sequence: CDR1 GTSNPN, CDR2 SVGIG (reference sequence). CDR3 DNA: TGTGCCTGGACCTTGTTGGCGATCGGGACTGAAGCTTTCTTT. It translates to CAWTLLAIGTEAFF.

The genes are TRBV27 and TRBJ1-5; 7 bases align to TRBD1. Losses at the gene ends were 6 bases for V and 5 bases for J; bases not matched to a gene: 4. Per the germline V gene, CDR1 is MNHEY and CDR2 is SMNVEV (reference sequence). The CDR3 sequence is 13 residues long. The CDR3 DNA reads TGTGCCAGCAGCTGGGACAGTTATCAGCCCCAGCATTTT. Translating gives CASSWDSYQPQHF.

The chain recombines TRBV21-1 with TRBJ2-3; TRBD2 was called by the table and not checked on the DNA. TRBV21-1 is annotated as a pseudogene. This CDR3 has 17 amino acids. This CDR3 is CASSKGGSGSPADTQYF. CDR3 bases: TGTGCCAGCAGCAAAGGAGGGAGCGGGAGCCCTGCAGATACGCAGTATTTT.

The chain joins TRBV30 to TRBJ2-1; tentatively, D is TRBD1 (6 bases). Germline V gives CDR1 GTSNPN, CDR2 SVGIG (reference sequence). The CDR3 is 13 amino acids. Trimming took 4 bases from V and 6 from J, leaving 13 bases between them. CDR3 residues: CAWTRGGFNEQFF. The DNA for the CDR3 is TGTGCCTGGACCAGGGGCGGATTCAATGAGCAGTTCTTC.

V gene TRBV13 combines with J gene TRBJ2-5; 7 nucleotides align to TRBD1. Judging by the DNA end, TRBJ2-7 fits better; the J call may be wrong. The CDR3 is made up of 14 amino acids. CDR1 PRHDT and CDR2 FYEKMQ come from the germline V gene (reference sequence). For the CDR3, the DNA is TGTGCCAGCAGCTTACCGGGACAGAGCTACGAGCAGTACTTC. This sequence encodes CASSLPGQSYEQYF.

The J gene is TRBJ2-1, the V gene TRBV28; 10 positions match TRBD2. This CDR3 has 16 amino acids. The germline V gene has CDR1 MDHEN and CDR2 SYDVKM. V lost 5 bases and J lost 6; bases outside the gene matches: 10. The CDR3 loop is CASSGAPGLASNEQFF. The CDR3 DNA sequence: TGTGCCAGCAGTGGCGCACCGGGACTAGCGTCCAATGAGCAGTTCTTC.

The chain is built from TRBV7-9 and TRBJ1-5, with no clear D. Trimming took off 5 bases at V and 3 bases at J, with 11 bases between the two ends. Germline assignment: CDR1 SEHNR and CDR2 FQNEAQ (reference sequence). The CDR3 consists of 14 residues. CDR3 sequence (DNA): TGTGCCAGCAGCCTAGGGCAGGCCAATCAGCCCCAGCATTTT. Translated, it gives CASSLGQANQPQHF. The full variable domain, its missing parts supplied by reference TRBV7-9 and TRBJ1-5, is DTGVSQNPRHKITKRGQNVTFRCDPISEHNRLYWYRQTLGQGPEFLTYFQNEAQLEKSRLLSDRFSAERPKGSFSTLEIQRTEQGDSAMYLCASSLGQANQPQHFGDGTRLSIL.

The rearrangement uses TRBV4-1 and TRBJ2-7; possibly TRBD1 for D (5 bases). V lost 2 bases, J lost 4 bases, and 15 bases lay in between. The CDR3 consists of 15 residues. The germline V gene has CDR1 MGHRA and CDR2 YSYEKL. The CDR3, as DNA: TGCGCCAGCAGCCAACCTTCAGGGATAATATACGAGCAGTACTTC. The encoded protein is CASSQPSGIIYEQYF.

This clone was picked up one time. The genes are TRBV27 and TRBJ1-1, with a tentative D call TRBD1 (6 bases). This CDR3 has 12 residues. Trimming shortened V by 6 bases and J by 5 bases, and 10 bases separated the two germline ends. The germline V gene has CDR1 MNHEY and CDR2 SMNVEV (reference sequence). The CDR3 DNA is TGTGCCAGCAGAGAAGGGGGAACTGAAGCTTTCTTT. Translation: CASREGGTEAFF.

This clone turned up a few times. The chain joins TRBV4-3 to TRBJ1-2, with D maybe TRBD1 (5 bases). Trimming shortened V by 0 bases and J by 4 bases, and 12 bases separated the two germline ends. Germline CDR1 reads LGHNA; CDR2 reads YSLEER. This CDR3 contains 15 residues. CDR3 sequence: CASSQDRGILYGYTF. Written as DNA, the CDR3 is TGCGCCAGCAGCCAAGATAGGGGAATTCTCTATGGCTACACCTTC.

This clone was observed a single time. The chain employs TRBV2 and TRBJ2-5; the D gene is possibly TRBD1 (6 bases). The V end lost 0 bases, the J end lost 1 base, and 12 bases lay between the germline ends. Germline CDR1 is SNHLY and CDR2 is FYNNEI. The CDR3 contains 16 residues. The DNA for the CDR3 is TGTGCCAGCAGTGAAGCGCTTCAGACAGGCCAAGAGACCCAGTACTTC. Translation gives CASSEALQTGQETQYF.

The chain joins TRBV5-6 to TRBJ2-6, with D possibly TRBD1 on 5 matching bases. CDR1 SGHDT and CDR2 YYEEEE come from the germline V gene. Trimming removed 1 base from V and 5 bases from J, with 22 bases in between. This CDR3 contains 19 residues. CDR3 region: CASSLLQVAHLSWANVLTF. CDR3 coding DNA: TGTGCCAGCAGCTTGCTACAGGTCGCTCATCTGTCGTGGGCCAACGTCCTGACTTTC.

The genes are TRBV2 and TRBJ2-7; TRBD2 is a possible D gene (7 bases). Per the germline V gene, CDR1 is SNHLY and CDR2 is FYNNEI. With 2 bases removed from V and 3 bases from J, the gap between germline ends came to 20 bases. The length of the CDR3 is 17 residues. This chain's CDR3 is CASSELRLGGPSYEQYF. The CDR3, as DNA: TGTGCCAGCAGTGAACTACGTCTCGGGGGGCCCAGCTACGAGCAGTACTTC.